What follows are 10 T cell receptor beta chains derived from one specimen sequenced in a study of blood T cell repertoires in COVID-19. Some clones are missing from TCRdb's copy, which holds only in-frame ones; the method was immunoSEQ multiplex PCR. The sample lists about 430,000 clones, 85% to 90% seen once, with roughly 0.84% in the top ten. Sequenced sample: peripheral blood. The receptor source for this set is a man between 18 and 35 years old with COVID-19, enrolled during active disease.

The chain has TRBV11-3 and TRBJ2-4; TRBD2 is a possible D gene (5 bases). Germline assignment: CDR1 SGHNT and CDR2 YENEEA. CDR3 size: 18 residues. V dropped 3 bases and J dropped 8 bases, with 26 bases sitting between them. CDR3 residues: CASSFQRGANPQEDIQYF. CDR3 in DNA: TGTGCCAGCAGCTTTCAACGCGGAGCCAACCCTCAGGAGGACATTCAGTACTTC. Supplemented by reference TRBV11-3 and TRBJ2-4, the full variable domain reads EAGVVQSPRYKIIEKKQPVAFWCNPISGHNTLYWYLQNLGQGPELLIRYENEEAVDDSQLPKDRFSAERLKGVDSTLKIQPAELGDSAVYLCASSFQRGANPQEDIQYFGAGTRLSVL.

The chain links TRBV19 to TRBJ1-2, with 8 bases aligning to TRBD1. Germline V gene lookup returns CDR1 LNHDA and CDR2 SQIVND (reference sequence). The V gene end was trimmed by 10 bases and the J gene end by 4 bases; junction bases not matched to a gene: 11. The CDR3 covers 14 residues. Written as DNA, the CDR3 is TGTGCCACCCGACGGACCCAGGGGGCCTATGGCTACACCTTC. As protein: CATRRTQGAYGYTF.

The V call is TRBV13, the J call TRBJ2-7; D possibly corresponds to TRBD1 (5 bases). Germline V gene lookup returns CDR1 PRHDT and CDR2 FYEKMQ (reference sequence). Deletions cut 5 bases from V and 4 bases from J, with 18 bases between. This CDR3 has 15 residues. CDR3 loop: CASSQKKGAKYEQYF. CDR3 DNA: TGTGCCAGCAGCCAAAAGAAAGGGGCCAAGTACGAGCAGTACTTC.

The chain's CDR3 is CASSLALAGVADTQYF. DNA of the CDR3: TGCGCCAGCAGCTTGGCACTAGCGGGAGTAGCAGATACGCAGTATTTT. V and J are TRBV5-1 and TRBJ2-3; 11 nucleotides line up with TRBD2. Germline assignment: CDR1 SGHRS and CDR2 YFSETQ. V lost 0 bases, J lost 4 bases, and 4 bases stayed unmatched. The CDR3 loop spans 16 amino acids.

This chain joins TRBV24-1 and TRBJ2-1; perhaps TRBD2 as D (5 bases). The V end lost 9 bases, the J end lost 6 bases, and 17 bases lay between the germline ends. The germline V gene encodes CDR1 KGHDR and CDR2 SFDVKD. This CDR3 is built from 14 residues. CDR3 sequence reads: CATEDSWTGNEQFF. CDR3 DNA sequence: TGTGCCACCGAGGATTCCTGGACTGGCAATGAGCAGTTCTTC.

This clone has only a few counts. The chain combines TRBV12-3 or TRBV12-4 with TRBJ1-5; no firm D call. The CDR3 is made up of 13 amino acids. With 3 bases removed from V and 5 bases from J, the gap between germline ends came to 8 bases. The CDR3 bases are TGTGCCAGCAGTTTGTCGGTAGATCAGCCCCAGCATTTT. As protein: CASSLSVDQPQHF.

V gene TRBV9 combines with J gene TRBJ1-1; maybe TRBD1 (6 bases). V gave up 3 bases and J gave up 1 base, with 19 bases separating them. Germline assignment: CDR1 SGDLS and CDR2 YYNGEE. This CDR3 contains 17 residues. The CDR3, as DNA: TGTGCCAGCAGCGCCTCGCCTGGCAGGGGCCGGAACACTGAAGCTTTCTTT. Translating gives CASSASPGRGRNTEAFF.

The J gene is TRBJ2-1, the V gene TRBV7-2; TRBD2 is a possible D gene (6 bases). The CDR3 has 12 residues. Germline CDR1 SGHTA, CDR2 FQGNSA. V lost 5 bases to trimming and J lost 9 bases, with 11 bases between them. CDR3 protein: CASSRRGGEQFF. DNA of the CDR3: TGTGCCAGCAGCCGGAGGGGCGGTGAGCAGTTCTTC.

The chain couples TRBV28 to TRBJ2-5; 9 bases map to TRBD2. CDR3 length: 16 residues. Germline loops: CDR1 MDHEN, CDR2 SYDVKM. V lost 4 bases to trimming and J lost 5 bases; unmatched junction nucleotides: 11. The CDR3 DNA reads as TGTGCCAGCAGTTCCCAGCTAAGCGGGAGGCTGGAGACCCAGTACTTC. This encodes CASSSQLSGRLETQYF.

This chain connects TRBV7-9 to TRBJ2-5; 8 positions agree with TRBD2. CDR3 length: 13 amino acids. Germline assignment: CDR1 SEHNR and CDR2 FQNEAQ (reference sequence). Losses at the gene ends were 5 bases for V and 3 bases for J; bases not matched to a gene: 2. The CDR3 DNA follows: TGTGCCAGCAGCCTTAGCGGGGAAGAGACCCAGTACTTC. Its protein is CASSLSGEETQYF.